This is a list of T cell receptor beta chains from one sample in a study of graft-versus-host responses after intestinal transplantation. Repertoires were generated with immunoSEQ multiplex PCR, while TCRdb's copy carries only in-frame clones and drops some. This sample has approximately 100,000 clones, with 85% to 90% found just once. No antigen has been assigned to these receptors. This sample comprised unstimulated CD4+ T cells sorted from spleen or lymph node cells, obtained before intestinal transplant. These TCRs come from a human donor who received an intestinal transplant. Both conserved end residues are part of each CDR3. A D gene is named only where the DNA matches it firmly. Not every row has a clone size; where given, it reads once, few, many or a size class.

J gene: TRBJ2-7; clone size: -; CDR3 length: 13; V gene: TRBV7-3; D gene: TRBD1; CDR3 protein: CASSTGEGYEQYF; CDR3 DNA: TGTGCCAGCTCGACAGGGGAAGGCTACGAGCAGTACTTC
J gene: TRBJ2-1; clone size: -; CDR3 length: 16; V gene: TRBV9; D gene: TRBD2; CDR3 protein: CASSERGGSSYNEQFF; CDR3 DNA: TGTGCCAGCAGTGAACGCGGGGGGAGTTCCTACAATGAGCAGTTCTTC
J gene: TRBJ2-1; clone size: -; CDR3 length: 16; V gene: TRBV5-4; D gene: TRBD1; CDR3 protein: CASSLRTGGSYNEQFF; CDR3 DNA: TGTGCCAGCAGCTTGCGGACAGGGGGCTCCTACAATGAGCAGTTCTTC
J gene: TRBJ1-3; clone size: -; CDR3 length: 17; V gene: TRBV5-1; D gene: -; CDR3 protein: CASTPGTRFPTGNTIYF; CDR3 DNA: TGCGCCAGCACCCCCGGGACAAGGTTCCCCACTGGAAACACCATATATTTT
J gene: TRBJ2-1; clone size: -; CDR3 length: 14; V gene: TRBV5-1; D gene: TRBD1; CDR3 protein: CASSTDRAANEQFF; CDR3 DNA: TGCGCCAGCAGCACGGACAGGGCTGCGAATGAGCAGTTCTTC
J gene: TRBJ2-5; clone size: -; CDR3 length: 11; V gene: TRBV10-3; D gene: -; CDR3 protein: CATRGAGTQYF; CDR3 DNA: TGTGCCACCAGGGGGGCGGGGACCCAGTACTTC
J gene: TRBJ1-5; clone size: -; CDR3 length: 12; V gene: TRBV7-8; D gene: -; CDR3 protein: CASSLNGQPQHF; CDR3 DNA: TGTGCCAGCAGCTTGAATGGCCAGCCCCAGCATTTT
J gene: TRBJ2-7; clone size: -; CDR3 length: 14; V gene: TRBV6-5; D gene: TRBD1; CDR3 protein: CASSRRDRGQVQYF; CDR3 DNA: TGTGCCAGCAGCCGCCGGGACAGGGGGCAGGTGCAGTACTTC
J gene: TRBJ2-5; clone size: -; CDR3 length: 16; V gene: TRBV6-6; D gene: TRBD2; CDR3 protein: CASSYGPAGDRETQYF; CDR3 DNA: TGTGCCAGCAGTTACGGGCCAGCGGGGGATCGGGAGACCCAGTACTTC
J gene: TRBJ1-1; clone size: once; CDR3 length: 14; V gene: TRBV7-3; D gene: -; CDR3 protein: CASSLTPGGTEAFF; CDR3 DNA: TGTGCCAGCAGCTTAACCCCCGGGGGCACTGAAGCTTTCTTT
J gene: TRBJ2-3; clone size: -; CDR3 length: 12; V gene: TRBV29-1; D gene: -; CDR3 protein: CSVDRGTDTQYF; CDR3 DNA: TGCAGCGTTGACAGGGGCACAGATACGCAGTATTTT